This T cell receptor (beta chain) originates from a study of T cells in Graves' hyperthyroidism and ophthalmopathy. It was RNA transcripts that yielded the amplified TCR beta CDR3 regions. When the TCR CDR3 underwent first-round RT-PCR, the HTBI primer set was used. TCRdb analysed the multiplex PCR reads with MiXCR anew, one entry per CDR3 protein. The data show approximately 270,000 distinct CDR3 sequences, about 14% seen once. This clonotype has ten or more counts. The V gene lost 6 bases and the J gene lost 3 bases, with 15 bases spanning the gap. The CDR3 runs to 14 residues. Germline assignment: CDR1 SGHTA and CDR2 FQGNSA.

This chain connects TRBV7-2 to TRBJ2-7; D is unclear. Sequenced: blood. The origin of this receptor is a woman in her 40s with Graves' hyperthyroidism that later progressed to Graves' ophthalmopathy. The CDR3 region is CASRNIPGVYEQYF. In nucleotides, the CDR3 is TGTGCCAGCAGAAACATCCCCGGAGTCTACGAGCAGTACTTC. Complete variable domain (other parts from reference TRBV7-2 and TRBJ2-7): GAGVSQSPSNKVTEKGKDVELRCDPISGHTALYWYRQSLGQGLEFLIYFQGNSAPDKSGLPSDRFSAERTGGSVSTLTIQRTQQEDSAVYLCASRNIPGVYEQYFGPGTRLTVT.